Shown below are 3 T cell receptor beta chains from a single sample sequenced in a study of early T cells in non-severe SARS-CoV-2 infection. One entry per CDR3 protein results from TCRdb running MiXCR on the 5' RACE reads. The sample lists tens of thousands of distinct CDR3 sequences, about 5.2% occurring once. The sample was whole blood, taken at baseline. The receptors here all came from an adult who was a healthcare worker with PCR-confirmed SARS-CoV-2 infection or an uninfected control (not recorded which).

Ten or more counts support this clonotype. CDR3 sequence reads: CASSLGSYEQYF. Here the CDR3 DNA reads TGTGCCAGCAGCTTAGGATCGTACGAGCAGTACTTC. This chain joins TRBV7-9 and TRBJ2-7; D is undetermined. CDR1 and CDR2 (germline): SEHNR, FQNEAQ (reference sequence). The CDR3 is 12 amino acids. Trimming left V 1 base short and J 4 bases short, with 5 bases between.

In its sample, this clonotype was seen many times. This chain connects TRBV29-1 to TRBJ2-7, with TRBD2 as a possible D gene (5 bases). Trimming took 0 bases from V and 3 from J, leaving 12 bases between them. Germline CDR1 and CDR2: SQVTM and ANQGSEA. This CDR3 spans 14 amino acids. In DNA, the CDR3 is TGCAGCGTTGAAGATGTAGGCGAGGGCTACGAGCAGTACTTC. It yields the protein CSVEDVGEGYEQYF.

This clonotype was detected ten times or more. This sequence joins TRBV24-1 and TRBJ1-4; D uncertain. The CDR3 consists of 15 residues. The germline V gene has CDR1 KGHDR and CDR2 SFDVKD. Trimming removed 2 bases at V and 7 bases at J, with 13 bases between. The CDR3 is CATSDYGGDLEKLFF. The CDR3, as DNA: TGTGCCACCAGTGATTACGGCGGAGACCTTGAAAAACTGTTTTTT.